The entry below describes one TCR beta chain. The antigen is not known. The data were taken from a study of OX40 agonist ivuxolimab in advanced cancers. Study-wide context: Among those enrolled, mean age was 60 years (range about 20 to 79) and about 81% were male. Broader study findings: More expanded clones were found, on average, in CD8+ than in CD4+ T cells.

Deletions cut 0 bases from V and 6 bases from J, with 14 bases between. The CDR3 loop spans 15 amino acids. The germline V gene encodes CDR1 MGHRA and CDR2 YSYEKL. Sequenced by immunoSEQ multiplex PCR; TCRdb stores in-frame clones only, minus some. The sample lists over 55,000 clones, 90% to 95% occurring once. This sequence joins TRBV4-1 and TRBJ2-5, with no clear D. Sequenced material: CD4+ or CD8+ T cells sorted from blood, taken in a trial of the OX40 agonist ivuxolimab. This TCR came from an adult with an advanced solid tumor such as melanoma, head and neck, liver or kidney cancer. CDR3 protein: CASSQEGRTLKTQYF. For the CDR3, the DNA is TGCGCCAGCAGCCAAGAGGGTAGAACCCTGAAGACCCAGTACTTC.